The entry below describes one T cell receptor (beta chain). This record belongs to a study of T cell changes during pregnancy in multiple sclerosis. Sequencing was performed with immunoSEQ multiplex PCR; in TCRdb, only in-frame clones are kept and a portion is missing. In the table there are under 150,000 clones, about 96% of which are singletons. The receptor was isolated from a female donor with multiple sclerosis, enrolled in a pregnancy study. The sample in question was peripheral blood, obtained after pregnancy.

CDR3 nucleotides: TGTGCCAGTAGCCAACTGGGGCGGCCGAACTATGGCTACACCTTC. Translating gives CASSQLGRPNYGYTF. The chain combines TRBV19 with TRBJ1-2; the D gene is possibly TRBD1 (5 bases). In germline, CDR1 is LNHDA, CDR2 SQIVND (reference sequence). The CDR3 runs 15 residues. V was pared by 6 bases and J by 2 bases, with 16 bases between. Variable domain in full (rest from reference TRBV19 and TRBJ1-2): DGGITQSPKYLFRKEGQNVTLSCEQNLNHDAMYWYRQDPGQGLRLIYYSQIVNDFQKGDIAEGYSVSREKKESFPLTVTSAQKNPTAFYLCASSQLGRPNYGYTFGSGTRLTVV.